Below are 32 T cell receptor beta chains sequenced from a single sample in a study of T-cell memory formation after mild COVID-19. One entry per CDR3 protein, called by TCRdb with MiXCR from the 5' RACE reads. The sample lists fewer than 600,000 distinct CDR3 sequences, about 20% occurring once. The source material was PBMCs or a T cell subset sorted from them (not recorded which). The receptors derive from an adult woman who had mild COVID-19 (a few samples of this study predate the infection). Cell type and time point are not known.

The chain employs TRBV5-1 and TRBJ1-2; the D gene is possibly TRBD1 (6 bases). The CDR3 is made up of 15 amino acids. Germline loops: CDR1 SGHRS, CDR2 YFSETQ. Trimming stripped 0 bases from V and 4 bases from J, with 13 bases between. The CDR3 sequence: CASSLAPGARYGYTF. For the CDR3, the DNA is TGCGCCAGCAGCTTGGCCCCGGGGGCACGCTATGGCTACACCTTC.

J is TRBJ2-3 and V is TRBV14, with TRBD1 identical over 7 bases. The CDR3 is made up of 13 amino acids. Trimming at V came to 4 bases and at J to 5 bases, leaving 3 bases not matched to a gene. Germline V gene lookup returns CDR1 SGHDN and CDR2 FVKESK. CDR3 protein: CASSLGQRDTQYF. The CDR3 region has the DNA TGTGCCAGCAGCCTGGGACAGAGAGATACGCAGTATTTT.

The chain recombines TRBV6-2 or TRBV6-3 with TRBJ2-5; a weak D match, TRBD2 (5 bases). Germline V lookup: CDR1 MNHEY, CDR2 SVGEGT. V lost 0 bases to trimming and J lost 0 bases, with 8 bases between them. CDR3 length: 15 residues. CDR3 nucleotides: TGTGCCAGCAGTTACTCGGCGGGTGACCAAGAGACCCAGTACTTC. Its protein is CASSYSAGDQETQYF.

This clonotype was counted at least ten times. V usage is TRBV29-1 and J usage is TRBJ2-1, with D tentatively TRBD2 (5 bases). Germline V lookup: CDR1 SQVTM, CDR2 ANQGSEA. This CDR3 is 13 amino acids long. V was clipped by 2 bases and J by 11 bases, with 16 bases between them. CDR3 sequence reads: CSVEYGGVPQQFF. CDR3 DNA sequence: TGCAGCGTTGAATACGGAGGAGTCCCGCAGCAGTTCTTC.

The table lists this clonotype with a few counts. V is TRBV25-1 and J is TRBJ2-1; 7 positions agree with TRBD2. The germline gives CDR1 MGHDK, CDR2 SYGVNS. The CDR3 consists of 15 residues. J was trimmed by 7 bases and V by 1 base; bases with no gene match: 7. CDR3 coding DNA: TGTGCCAGCAGTGAATTTGGCGGGAGAACGAATGAGCAGTTCTTC. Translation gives CASSEFGGRTNEQFF.

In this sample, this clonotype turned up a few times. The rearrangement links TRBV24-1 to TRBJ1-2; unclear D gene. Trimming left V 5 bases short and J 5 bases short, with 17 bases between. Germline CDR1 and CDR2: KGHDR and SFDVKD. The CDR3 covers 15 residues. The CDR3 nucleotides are TGTGCCACCAGTGGCCCTGACCCCCGGGAATATGGCTACACCTTC. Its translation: CATSGPDPREYGYTF.

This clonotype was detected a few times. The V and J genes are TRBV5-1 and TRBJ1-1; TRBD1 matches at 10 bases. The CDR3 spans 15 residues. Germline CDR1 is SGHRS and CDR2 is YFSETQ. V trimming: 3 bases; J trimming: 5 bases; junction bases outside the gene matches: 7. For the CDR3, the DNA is TGCGCCAGCAGCTGGGAGACAGGGGGCTTTACTGAAGCTTTCTTT. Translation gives CASSWETGGFTEAFF.

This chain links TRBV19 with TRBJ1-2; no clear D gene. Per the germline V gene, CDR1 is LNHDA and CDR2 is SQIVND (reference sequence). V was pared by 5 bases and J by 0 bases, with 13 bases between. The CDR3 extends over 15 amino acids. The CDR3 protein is CASSPALNSNYGYTF. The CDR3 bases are TGTGCCAGTAGTCCCGCCCTAAACTCTAACTATGGCTACACCTTC.

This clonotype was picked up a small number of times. The CDR3 coding sequence is TGCGCCAGCAGCCAAGATTGGAGGAGCGGGAGATACGAGCAGTACTTC. It specifies CASSQDWRSGRYEQYF. The chain uses TRBV4-3 and TRBJ2-7, with 8 bases matching TRBD2. V lost 0 bases, J lost 4 bases, and 8 bases stayed unmatched. Germline-derived CDR1 and CDR2 are LGHNA and YSLEER. The CDR3 is 16 amino acids.

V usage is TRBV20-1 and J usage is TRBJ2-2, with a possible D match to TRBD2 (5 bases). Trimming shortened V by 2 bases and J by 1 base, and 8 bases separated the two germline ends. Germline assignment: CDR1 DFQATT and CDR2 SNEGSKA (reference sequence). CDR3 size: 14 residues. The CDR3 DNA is TGCAGTGCTAGACACGGGAAGAACACCGGGGAGCTGTTTTTT. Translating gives CSARHGKNTGELFF.

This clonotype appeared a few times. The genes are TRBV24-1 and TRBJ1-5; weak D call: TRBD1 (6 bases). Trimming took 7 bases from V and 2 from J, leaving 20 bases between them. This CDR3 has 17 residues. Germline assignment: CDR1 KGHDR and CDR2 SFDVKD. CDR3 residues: CATSPGGAGYGNQPQHF. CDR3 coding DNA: TGTGCCACCAGCCCGGGGGGGGCTGGCTATGGCAATCAGCCCCAGCATTTT.

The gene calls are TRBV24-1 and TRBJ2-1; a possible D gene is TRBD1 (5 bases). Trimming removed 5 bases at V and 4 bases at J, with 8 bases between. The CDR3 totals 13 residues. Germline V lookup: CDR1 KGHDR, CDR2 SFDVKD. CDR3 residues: CATSVQGYNEQFF. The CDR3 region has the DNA TGTGCCACCAGTGTCCAGGGATACAATGAGCAGTTCTTC.

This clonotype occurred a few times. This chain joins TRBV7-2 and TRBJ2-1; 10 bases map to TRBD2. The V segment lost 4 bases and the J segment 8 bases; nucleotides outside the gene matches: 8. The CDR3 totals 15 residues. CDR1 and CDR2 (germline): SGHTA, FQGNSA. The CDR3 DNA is TGTGCCAGCAGCTCCAGCGGGAGGGCCGTTCATGAGCAGTTCTTC. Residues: CASSSSGRAVHEQFF.

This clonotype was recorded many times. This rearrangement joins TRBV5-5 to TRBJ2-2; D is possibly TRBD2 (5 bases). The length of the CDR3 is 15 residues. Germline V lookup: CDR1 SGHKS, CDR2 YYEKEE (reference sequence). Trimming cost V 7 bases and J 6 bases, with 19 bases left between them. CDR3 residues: CASLALTGKPGELFF. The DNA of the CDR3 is TGTGCCAGCCTAGCCCTCACGGGGAAACCCGGGGAGCTGTTTTTT.

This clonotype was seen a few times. The CDR3: CASSRDMGQKYGYTF. In DNA form, the CDR3 reads TGTGCCAGCAGCCGAGACATGGGACAGAAATATGGCTACACCTTC. The chain couples TRBV4-2 to TRBJ1-2; TRBD1 aligns across 7 bases. V lost 4 bases, J lost 5 bases, and 10 bases stayed unmatched. This CDR3 spans 15 amino acids. CDR1 is LGHNA, CDR2 YNFKEQ, per germline.

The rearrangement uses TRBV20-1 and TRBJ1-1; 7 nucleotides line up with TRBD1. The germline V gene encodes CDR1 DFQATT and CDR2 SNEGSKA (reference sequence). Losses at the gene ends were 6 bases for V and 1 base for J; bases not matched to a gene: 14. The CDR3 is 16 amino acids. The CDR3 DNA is TGCAGTGCAGGCGGATTACAGGGGATGGGGAACACTGAAGCTTTCTTT. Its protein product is CSAGGLQGMGNTEAFF.

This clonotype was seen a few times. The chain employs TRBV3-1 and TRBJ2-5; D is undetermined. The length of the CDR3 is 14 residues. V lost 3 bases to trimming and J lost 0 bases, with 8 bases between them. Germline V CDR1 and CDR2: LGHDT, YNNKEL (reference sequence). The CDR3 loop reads CASSHVSYQETQYF. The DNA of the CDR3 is TGTGCCAGCAGCCACGTCTCGTACCAAGAGACCCAGTACTTC.

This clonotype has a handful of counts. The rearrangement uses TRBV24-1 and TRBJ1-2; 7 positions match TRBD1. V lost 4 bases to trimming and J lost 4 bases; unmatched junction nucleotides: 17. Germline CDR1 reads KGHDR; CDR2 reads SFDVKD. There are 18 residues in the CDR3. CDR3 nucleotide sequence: TGTGCCACCAGTGACCGCGAATACGACAGGGCGGTTGGCTATGGCTACACCTTC. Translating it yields CATSDREYDRAVGYGYTF.

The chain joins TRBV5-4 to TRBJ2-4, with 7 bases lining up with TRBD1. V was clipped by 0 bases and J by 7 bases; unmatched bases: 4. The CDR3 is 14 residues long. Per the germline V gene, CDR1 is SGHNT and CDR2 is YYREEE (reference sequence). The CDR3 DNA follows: TGTGCCAGCAGCTTGGCCGACAGGGTTAACATTCAGTACTTC. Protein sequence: CASSLADRVNIQYF.

The CDR3 loop reads CASSPVDSLSGNTIYF. The CDR3 DNA reads TGTGCCAGCTCACCGGTCGACAGCCTCTCTGGAAACACCATATATTTT. The chain recombines TRBV18 with TRBJ1-3; D might be TRBD1 (5 bases). Germline V gene sequence: CDR1 KGHSH, CDR2 LQKENI. Trimming cost V 3 bases and J 0 bases, with 12 bases left between them. The CDR3 has 16 amino acids.

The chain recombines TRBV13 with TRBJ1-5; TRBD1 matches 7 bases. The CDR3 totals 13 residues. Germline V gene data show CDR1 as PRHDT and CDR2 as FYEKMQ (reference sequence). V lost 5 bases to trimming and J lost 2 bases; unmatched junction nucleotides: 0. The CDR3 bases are TGTGCCAGCAGCACAGGGGGCAATCAGCCCCAGCATTTT. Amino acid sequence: CASSTGGNQPQHF.

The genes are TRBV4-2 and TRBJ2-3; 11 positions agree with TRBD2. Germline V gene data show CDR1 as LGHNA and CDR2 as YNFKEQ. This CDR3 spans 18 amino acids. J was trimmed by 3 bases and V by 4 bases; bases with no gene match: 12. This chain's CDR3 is CASSRLELSSGRTDTQYF. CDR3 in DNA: TGTGCCAGCAGCCGACTAGAACTATCTAGCGGGAGGACAGATACGCAGTATTTT.

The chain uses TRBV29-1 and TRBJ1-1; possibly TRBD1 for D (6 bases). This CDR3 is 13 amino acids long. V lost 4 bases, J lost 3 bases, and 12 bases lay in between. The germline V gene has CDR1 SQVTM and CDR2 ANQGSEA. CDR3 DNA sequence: TGCAGCGTTGGTGGCAGGGGTTACACTGAAGCTTTCTTT. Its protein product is CSVGGRGYTEAFF.

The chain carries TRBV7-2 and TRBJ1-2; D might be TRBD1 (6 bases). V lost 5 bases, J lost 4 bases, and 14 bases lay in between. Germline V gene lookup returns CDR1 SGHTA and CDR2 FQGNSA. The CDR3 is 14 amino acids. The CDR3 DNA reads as TGTGCCAGCAGCCGTTACGGACAGCTCTATGGCTACACCTTC. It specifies CASSRYGQLYGYTF.

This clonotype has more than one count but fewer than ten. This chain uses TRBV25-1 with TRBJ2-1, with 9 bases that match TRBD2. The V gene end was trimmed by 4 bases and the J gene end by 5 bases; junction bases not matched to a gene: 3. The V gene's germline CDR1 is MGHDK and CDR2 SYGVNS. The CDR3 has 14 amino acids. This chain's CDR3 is CASSGRTSDNEQFF. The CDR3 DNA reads TGTGCCAGCAGTGGGCGGACTAGCGACAATGAGCAGTTCTTC.

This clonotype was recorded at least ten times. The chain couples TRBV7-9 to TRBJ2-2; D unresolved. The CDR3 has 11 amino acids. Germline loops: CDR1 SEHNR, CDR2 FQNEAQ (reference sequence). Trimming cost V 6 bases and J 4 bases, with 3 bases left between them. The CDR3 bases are TGTGCCAGCAGTGTCACCGGGGAGCTGTTTTTT. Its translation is CASSVTGELFF. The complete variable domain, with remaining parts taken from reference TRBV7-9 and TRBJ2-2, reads DTGVSQNPRHKITKRGQNVTFRCDPISEHNRLYWYRQTLGQGPEFLTYFQNEAQLEKSRLLSDRFSAERPKGSFSTLEIQRTEQGDSAMYLCASSVTGELFFGEGSRLTVL.

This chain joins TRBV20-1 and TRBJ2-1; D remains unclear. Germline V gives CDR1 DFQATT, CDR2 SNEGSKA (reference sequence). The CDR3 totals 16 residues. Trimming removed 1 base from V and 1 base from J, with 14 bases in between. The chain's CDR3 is CSARVMGVSSYNEQFF. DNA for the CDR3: TGCAGTGCTAGAGTTATGGGCGTTAGTTCCTACAATGAGCAGTTCTTC.

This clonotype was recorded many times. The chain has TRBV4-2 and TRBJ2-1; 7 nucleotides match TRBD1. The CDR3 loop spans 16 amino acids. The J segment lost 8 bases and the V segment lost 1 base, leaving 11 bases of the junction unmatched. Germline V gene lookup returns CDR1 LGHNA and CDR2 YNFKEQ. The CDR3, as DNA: TGTGCCAGCAGCCAAGTAAATAAAGGGGGCGCAGATGAGCAGTTCTTC. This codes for CASSQVNKGGADEQFF.

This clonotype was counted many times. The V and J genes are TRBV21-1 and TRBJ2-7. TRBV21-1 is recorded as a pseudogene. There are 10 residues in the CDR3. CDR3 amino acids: CASSPYEQYF. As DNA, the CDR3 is TGTGCCAGCAGCCCCTACGAGCAGTACTTC.

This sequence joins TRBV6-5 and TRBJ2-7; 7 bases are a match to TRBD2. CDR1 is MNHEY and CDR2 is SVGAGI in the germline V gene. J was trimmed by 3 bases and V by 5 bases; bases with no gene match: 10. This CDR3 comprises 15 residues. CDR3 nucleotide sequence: TGTGCCAGCAGTCGGGGGGACCTTAGGAACTACGAGCAGTACTTC. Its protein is CASSRGDLRNYEQYF.

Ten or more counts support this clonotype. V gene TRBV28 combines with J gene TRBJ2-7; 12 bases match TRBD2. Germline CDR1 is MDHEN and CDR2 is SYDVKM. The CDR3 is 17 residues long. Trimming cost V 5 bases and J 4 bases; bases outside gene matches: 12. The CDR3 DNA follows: TGTGCCAGCAGTCCACGACTAGCGGGAGAGATACTTTACGAGCAGTACTTC. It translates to CASSPRLAGEILYEQYF. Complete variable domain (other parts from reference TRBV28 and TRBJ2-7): DVKVTQSSRYLVKRTGEKVFLECVQDMDHENMFWYRQDPGLGLRLIYFSYDVKMKEKGDIPEGYSVSREKKERFSLILESASTNQTSMYLCASSPRLAGEILYEQYFGPGTRLTVT.

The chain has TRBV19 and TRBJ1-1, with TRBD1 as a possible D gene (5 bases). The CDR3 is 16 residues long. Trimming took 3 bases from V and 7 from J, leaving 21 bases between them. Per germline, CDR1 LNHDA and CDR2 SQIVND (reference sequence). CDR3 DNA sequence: TGTGCCAGTAGTATCCGAGACAGAGCCACAGTCAATGAAGCTTTCTTT. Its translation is CASSIRDRATVNEAFF.